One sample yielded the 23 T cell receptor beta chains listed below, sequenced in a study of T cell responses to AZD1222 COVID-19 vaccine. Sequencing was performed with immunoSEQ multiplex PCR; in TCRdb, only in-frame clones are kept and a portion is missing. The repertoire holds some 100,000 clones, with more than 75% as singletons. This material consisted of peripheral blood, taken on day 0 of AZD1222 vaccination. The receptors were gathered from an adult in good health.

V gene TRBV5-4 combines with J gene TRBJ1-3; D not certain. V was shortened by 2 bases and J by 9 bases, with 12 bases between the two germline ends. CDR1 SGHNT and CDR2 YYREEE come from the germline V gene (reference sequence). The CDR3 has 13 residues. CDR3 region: CASSFGLLGTIYF. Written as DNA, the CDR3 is TGTGCCAGCAGCTTTGGACTTCTGGGCACCATATATTTT.

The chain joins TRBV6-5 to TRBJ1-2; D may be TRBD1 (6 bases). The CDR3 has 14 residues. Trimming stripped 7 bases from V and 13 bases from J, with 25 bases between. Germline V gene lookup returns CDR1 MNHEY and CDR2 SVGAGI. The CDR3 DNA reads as TGTGCCAGCATGACACCGGGGACACGATTGCGTGGCACCTTC. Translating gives CASMTPGTRLRGTF.

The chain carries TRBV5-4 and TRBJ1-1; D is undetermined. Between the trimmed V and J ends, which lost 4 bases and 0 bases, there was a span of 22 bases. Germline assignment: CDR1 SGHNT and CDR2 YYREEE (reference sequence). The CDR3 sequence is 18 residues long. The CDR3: CASSLPGWSTGLNTEAFF. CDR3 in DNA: TGTGCCAGCAGCCTACCAGGTTGGTCCACGGGCCTGAACACTGAAGCTTTCTTT.

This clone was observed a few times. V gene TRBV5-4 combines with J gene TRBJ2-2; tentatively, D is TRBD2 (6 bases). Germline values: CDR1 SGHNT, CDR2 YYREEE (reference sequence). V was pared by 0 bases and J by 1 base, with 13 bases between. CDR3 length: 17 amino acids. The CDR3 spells CASSLVPSAQNTGELFF. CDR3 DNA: TGTGCCAGCAGCTTGGTGCCTAGCGCCCAGAACACCGGGGAGCTGTTTTTT.

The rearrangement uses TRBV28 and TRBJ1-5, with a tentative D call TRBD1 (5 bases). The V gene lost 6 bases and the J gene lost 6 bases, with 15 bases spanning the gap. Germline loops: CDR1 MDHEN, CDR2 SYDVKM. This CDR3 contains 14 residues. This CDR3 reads CASRLTRAGQPQHF. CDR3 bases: TGTGCCAGCAGGCTGACCAGGGCTGGTCAGCCCCAGCATTTT.

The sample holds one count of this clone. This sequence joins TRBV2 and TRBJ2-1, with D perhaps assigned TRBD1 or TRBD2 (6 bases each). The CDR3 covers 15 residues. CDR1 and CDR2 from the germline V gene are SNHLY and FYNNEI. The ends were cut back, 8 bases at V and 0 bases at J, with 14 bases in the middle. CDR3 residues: CASRVGGGSYNEQFF. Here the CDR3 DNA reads TGTGCCAGCCGGGTCGGAGGGGGCTCCTACAATGAGCAGTTCTTC.

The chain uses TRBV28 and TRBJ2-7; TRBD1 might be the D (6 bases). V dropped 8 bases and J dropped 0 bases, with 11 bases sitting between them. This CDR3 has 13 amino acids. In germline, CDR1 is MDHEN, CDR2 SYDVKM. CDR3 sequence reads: CASGDMSSYEQYF. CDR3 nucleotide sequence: TGTGCCAGCGGGGACATGAGCTCCTACGAGCAGTACTTC.

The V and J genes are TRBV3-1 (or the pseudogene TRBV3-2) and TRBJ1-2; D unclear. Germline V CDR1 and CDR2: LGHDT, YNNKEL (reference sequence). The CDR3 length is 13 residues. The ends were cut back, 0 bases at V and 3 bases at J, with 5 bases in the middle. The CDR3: CASSQEPDYGYTF. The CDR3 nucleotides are TGTGCCAGCAGCCAAGAGCCAGACTATGGCTACACCTTC.

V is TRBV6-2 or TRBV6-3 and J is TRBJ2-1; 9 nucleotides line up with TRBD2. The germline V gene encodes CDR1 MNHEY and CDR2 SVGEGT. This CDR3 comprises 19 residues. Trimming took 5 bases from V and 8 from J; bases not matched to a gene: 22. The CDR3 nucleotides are TGTGCCAGCAGTCCCCCGGTTTTGCGGGGGGGCCGAATTGGGTATGAGCAGTTCTTC. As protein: CASSPPVLRGGRIGYEQFF.

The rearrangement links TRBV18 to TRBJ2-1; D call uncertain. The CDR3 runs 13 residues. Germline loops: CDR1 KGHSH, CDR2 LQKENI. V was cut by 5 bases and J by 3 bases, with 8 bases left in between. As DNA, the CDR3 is TGTGCCAGCTCAACGGACGTCTACAATGAGCAGTTCTTC. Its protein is CASSTDVYNEQFF.

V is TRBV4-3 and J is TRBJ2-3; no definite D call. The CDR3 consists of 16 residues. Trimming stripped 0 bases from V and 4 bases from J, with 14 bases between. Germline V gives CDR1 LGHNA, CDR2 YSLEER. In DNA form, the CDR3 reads TGCGCCAGCAGCCAAGATCCGGGCCCGAGGCCAGATACGCAGTATTTT. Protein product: CASSQDPGPRPDTQYF.

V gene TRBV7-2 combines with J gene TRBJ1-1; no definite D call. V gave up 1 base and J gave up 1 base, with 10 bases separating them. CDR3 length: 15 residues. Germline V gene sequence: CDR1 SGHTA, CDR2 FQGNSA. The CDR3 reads CASSLGWTANTEAFF. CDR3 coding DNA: TGTGCCAGCAGCTTAGGTTGGACGGCGAACACTGAAGCTTTCTTT.

This chain's CDR3 is CASSSHRGSNQPQHF. DNA of the CDR3: TGTGCCAGCAGTTCCCACAGGGGGAGCAATCAGCCCCAGCATTTT. The gene calls are TRBV6-5 and TRBJ1-5, with 8 nucleotides matching TRBD1. The CDR3 runs to 15 residues. The trim removed 4 bases at V and 1 base at J, leaving 3 bases unmatched. Germline CDR1 is MNHEY and CDR2 is SVGAGI.

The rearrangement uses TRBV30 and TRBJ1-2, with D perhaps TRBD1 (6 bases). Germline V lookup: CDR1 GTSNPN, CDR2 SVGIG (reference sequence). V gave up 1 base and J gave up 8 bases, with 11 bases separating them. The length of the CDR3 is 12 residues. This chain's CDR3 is CAWSAGGLGYTF. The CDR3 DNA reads TGTGCCTGGAGTGCTGGGGGGCTCGGCTACACCTTC.

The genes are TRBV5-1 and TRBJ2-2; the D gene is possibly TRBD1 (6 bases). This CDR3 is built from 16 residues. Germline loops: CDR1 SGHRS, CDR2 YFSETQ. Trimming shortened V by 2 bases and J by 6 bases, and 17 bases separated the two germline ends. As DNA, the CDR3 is TGCGCCAGCAGCTTACAGGGCGAGACCTTCCCCGGGGAGCTGTTTTTT. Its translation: CASSLQGETFPGELFF. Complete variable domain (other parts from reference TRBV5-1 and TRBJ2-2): KAGVTQTPRYLIKTRGQQVTLSCSPISGHRSVSWYQQTPGQGLQFLFEYFSETQRNKGNFPGRFSGRQFSNSRSEMNVSTLELGDSALYLCASSLQGETFPGELFFGEGSRLTVL.

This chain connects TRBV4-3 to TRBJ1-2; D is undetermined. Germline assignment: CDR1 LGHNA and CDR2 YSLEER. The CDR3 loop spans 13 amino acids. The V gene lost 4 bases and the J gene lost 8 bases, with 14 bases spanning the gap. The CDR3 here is CASSLGPGGGYTF. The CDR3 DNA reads TGCGCCAGCAGCCTAGGACCGGGAGGGGGCTACACCTTC.

The DNA of the CDR3 is TGTGCCTGGGTTGGACTTTCCTATGGCTACACCTTC. Translated: CAWVGLSYGYTF. This sequence joins TRBV30 and TRBJ1-2; D is unresolved. The V gene lost 5 bases and the J gene lost 4 bases, with 11 bases spanning the gap. Germline V lookup: CDR1 GTSNPN, CDR2 SVGIG (reference sequence). This CDR3 region has 12 residues.

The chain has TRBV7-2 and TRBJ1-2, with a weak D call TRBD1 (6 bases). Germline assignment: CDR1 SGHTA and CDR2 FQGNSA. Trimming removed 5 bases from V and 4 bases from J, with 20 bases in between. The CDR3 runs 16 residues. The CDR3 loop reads CASSPTTGARGYGYTF. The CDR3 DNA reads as TGTGCCAGCAGCCCCACCACGGGGGCGCGTGGCTATGGCTACACCTTC. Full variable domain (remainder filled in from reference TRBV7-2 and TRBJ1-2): GAGVSQSPSNKVTEKGKDVELRCDPISGHTALYWYRQSLGQGLEFLIYFQGNSAPDKSGLPSDRFSAERTGGSVSTLTIQRTQQEDSAVYLCASSPTTGARGYGYTFGSGTRLTVV.

In DNA, the CDR3 is TGTGCCAGCTCGCTTGCGGAACTCCGCAATGAGCAGTTCTTC. It yields the protein CASSLAELRNEQFF. The chain combines TRBV18 with TRBJ2-1; D ambiguous. V lost 6 bases to trimming and J lost 6 bases, with 15 bases between them. CDR3 length: 14 residues. The germline CDR1 and CDR2 sequences are KGHSH and LQKENI.

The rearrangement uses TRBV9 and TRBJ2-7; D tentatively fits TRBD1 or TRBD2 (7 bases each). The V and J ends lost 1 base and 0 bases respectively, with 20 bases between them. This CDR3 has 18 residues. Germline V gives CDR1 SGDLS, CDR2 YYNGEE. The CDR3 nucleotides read TGTGCCAGCAGCGTACGAGCTTCGGGGAGGGGGCGCTCCTACGAGCAGTACTTC. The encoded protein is CASSVRASGRGRSYEQYF.

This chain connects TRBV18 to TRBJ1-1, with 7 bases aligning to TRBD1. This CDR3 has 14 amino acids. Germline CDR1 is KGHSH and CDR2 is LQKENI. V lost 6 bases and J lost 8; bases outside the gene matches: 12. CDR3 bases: TGTGCCAGCTCCCAGACAGGGAGTGTACTCGAAGCTTTCTTT. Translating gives CASSQTGSVLEAFF.

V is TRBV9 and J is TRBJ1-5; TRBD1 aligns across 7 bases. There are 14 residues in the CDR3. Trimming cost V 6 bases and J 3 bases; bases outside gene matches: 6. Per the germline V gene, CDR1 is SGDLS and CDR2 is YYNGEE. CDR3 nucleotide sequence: TGTGCCAGCACCCCGGGACAGTTCAATCAGCCCCAGCATTTT. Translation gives CASTPGQFNQPQHF.

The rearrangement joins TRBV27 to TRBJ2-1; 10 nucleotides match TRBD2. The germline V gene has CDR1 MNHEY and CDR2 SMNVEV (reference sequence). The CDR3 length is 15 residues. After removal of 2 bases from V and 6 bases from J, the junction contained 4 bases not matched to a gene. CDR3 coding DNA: TGTGCCAGCAGTTTACAAGCGGGGGGGTTCAATGAGCAGTTCTTC. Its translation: CASSLQAGGFNEQFF.